Listed below are T cell receptor beta chains from one sample, sequenced in a study of technical replicates of blood from four donors. This table comes from immunoSEQ multiplex PCR, and its TCRdb copy is limited to in-frame clones, with some not included. The top ten hold 4.8% of the sample, which has about 62,000 clones, just under 90% seen once. Sequencing was done on a sample of PBMCs. The receptors were gathered from a human donor in good health. Some clones in this sample may be carry-over from other donors' samples. Both conserved end residues are part of each CDR3. The D gene is left open where the match is weak. The listing skips clone size in some rows; elsewhere it reads once, few, many or a size class.

TRBV12-5	TRBJ2-7	-	-	CASGQRAGDEQYF	TGTGCTAGTGGCCAGCGGGCTGGGGACGAGCAGTACTTC
TRBV30	TRBJ2-1	-	TRBD2	CAWNRGGYNEQFF	TGTGCCTGGAATCGGGGGGGATACAATGAGCAGTTCTTC
TRBV21-1	TRBJ1-5	-	-	CASSNRQGARNQPQHF	TGTGCCAGCAGCAACCGACAGGGGGCTCGAAATCAGCCCCAGCATTTT
TRBV19	TRBJ2-3	-	-	CASSIVTGITDTQYF	TGTGCCAGTAGTATAGTTACAGGGATCACAGATACGCAGTATTTT
TRBV5-1	TRBJ2-3	-	TRBD1	CASSLPQTGGADTQYF	TGCGCCAGCAGCTTACCTCAAACAGGGGGTGCAGATACGCAGTATTTT
TRBV5-4	TRBJ2-5	-	TRBD1	CASSLDRGKIETQYF	TGTGCCAGCAGCTTGGACAGGGGGAAGATTGAGACCCAGTACTTC
TRBV9	TRBJ2-3	-	TRBD2	CASHPGGGGDTQYF	TGTGCCAGCCACCCTGGCGGGGGGGGAGATACGCAGTATTTT
TRBV5-6	TRBJ2-3	-	TRBD2	CASRPFLAGVNTDTQYF	TGTGCCAGCAGACCATTTCTAGCGGGGGTTAACACAGATACGCAGTATTTT
TRBV6-1	TRBJ2-7	-	TRBD1	CASSEPTGTGLYEQYF	TGTGCCAGCAGTGAACCTACCGGGACAGGCCTCTACGAGCAGTACTTC
TRBV7-8	TRBJ2-1	-	-	CASKTGAYNEQFF	TGTGCCAGCAAAACGGGAGCATACAATGAGCAGTTCTTC
TRBV10-3	TRBJ2-7	-	-	CAISARQVRRLREQYF	TGTGCCATCAGTGCCCGACAGGTTCGGAGACTTAGGGAGCAGTACTTC
TRBV6-6	TRBJ1-1	once	-	CASRLTGMNTEAFF	TGTGCCAGCAGGCTGACAGGAATGAACACTGAAGCTTTCTTT
TRBV15	TRBJ2-7	-	-	CATSRDSSYEQYF	TGTGCCACCAGCAGAGACAGCTCCTACGAGCAGTACTTC
TRBV19	TRBJ1-1	-	TRBD1	CASSPIGTVNTEAFF	TGTGCCAGTAGTCCGATCGGGACAGTCAACACTGAAGCTTTCTTT
TRBV14	TRBJ2-1	-	TRBD2	CASSQAGSGTGWQFF	TGTGCCAGCAGCCAAGCCGGGAGCGGGACCGGATGGCAGTTCTTC
TRBV19	TRBJ1-4	-	-	CASRRANEKLFF	TGTGCCAGCCGGAGGGCTAATGAAAAACTGTTTTTT
TRBV7-3	TRBJ2-6	-	-	CASGQINSGANVLTF	TGTGCCAGTGGACAGATTAACTCTGGGGCCAACGTCCTGACTTTC
TRBV7-8	TRBJ1-5	-	-	CASSLGGGNQPQHF	TGTGCCAGCAGCCTGGGGGGGGGCAATCAGCCCCAGCATTTT
TRBV7-3	TRBJ2-7	-	-	CASSPGTSPSEQYF	TGTGCCAGCAGCCCCGGGACTTCTCCTAGCGAGCAGTACTTC
TRBV23-1	TRBJ1-1	-	-	CASSQHRQVMNTEAFF	TGCGCCAGCAGTCAACATCGACAGGTGATGAACACTGAAGCTTTCTTT
TRBV5-6	TRBJ2-1	-	-	CASSPALTRQNEQFF	TGTGCCAGCAGCCCCGCCCTGACTAGACAGAATGAGCAGTTCTTC
TRBV7-2	TRBJ2-7	-	TRBD1	CASSRQTGGTYEQYF	TGTGCCAGCAGCCGACAGACAGGGGGAACCTACGAGCAGTACTTC
TRBV7-3	TRBJ2-5	-	TRBD2	CASSPGLAVSGETQYF	TGTGCCAGCAGCCCGGGACTAGCGGTGTCTGGAGAGACCCAGTACTTC
TRBV4-3	TRBJ1-6	-	-	CASSQGLGTPYNSPLHF	TGCGCCAGCAGCCAAGGTCTTGGCACCCCCTATAATTCACCCCTCCACTTT
TRBV7-9	TRBJ2-2	-	-	CASSLSRAPFAGELFF	TGTGCCAGCAGCTTAAGCAGGGCTCCGTTTGCCGGGGAGCTGTTTTTT
TRBV29-1	TRBJ2-2	-	TRBD1	CSASRTGATGELFF	TGCAGCGCATCTCGGACAGGGGCCACCGGGGAGCTGTTTTTT